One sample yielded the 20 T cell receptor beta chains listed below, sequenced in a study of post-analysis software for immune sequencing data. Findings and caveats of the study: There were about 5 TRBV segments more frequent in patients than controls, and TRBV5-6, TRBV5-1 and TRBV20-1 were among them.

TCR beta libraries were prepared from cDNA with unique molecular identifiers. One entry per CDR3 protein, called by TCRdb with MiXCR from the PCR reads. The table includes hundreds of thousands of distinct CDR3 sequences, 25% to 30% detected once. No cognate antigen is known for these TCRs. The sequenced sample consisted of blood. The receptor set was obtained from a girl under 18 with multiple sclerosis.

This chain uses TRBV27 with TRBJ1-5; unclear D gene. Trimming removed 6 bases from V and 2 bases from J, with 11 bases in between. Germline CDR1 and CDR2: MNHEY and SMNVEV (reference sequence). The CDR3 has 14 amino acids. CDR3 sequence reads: CASRPGWGNQPQHF. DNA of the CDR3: TGTGCCAGCAGGCCAGGTTGGGGCAATCAGCCCCAGCATTTT.

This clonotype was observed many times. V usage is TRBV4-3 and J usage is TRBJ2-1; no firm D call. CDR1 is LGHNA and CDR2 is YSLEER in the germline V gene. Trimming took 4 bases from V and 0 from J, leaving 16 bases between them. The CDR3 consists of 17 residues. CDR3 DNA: TGCGCCAGCAGCCTAATATATGGGGTAGACTCCTACAATGAGCAGTTCTTC. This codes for CASSLIYGVDSYNEQFF.

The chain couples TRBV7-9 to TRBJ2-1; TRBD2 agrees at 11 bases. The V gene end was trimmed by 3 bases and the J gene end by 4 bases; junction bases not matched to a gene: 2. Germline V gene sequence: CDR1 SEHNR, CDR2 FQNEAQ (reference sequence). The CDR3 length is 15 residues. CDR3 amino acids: CASSFPSGGYNEQFF. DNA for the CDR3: TGTGCCAGCAGCTTCCCTAGCGGGGGGTACAATGAGCAGTTCTTC. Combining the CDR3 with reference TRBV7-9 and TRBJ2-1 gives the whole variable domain DTGVSQNPRHKITKRGQNVTFRCDPISEHNRLYWYRQTLGQGPEFLTYFQNEAQLEKSRLLSDRFSAERPKGSFSTLEIQRTEQGDSAMYLCASSFPSGGYNEQFFGPGTRLTVL.

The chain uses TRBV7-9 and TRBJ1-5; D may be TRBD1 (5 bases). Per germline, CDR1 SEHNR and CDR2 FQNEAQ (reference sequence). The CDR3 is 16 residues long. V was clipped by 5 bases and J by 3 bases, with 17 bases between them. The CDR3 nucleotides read TGTGCCAGCAGCAAAGGGACGGACACCTCCAATCAGCCCCAGCATTTT. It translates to CASSKGTDTSNQPQHF. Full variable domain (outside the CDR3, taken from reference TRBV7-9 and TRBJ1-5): DTGVSQNPRHKITKRGQNVTFRCDPISEHNRLYWYRQTLGQGPEFLTYFQNEAQLEKSRLLSDRFSAERPKGSFSTLEIQRTEQGDSAMYLCASSKGTDTSNQPQHFGDGTRLSIL.

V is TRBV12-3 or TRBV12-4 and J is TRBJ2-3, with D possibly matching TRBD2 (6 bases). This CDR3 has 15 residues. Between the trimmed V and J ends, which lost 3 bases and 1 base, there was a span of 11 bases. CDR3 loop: CASSFGASGTDTQYF. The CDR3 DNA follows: TGTGCCAGCAGTTTTGGGGCTAGCGGCACAGATACGCAGTATTTT.

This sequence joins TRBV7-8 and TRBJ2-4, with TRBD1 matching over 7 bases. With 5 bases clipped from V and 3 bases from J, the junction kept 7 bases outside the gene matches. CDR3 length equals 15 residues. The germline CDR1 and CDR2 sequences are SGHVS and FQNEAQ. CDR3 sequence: CASSPWTGVKNIQYF. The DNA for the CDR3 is TGTGCCAGCAGCCCTTGGACAGGAGTCAAAAACATTCAGTACTTC.

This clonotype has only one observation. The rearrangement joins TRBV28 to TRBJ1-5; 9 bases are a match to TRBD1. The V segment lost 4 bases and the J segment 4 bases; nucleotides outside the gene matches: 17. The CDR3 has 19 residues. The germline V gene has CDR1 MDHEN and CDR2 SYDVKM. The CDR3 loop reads CASSSLFKGQGKRNQPQHF. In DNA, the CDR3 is TGTGCCAGCAGTTCCCTTTTTAAGGGACAGGGTAAGAGGAATCAGCCCCAGCATTTT.

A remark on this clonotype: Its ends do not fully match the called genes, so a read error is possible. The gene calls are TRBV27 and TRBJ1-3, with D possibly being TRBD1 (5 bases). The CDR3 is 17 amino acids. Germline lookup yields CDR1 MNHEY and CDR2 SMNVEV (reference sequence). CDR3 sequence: CASSPESGQHSGNTRYF. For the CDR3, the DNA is TGTGCCAGCAGTCCAGAATCAGGGCAGCATTCTGGAAACACCAGATATTTT.

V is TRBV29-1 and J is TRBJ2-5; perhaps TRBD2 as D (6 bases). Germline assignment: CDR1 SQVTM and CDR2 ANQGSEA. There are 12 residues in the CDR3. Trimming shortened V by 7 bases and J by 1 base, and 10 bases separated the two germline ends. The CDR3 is CSGRETQETQYF. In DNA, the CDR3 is TGCAGCGGACGGGAGACCCAAGAGACCCAGTACTTC.

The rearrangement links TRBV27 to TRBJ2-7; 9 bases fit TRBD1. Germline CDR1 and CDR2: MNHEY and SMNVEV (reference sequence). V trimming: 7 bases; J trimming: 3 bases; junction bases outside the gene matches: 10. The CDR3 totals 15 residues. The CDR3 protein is CASIGTGGPLYEQYF. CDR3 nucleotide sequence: TGTGCCAGCATCGGTACAGGGGGCCCACTCTACGAGCAGTACTTC.

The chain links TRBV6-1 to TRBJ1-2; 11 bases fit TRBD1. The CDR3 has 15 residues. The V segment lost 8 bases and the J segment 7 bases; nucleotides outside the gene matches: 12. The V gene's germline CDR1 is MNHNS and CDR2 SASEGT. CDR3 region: CASGADRGQGGGYTF. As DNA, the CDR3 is TGTGCCAGCGGGGCGGACAGGGGGCAAGGAGGTGGCTACACCTTC.

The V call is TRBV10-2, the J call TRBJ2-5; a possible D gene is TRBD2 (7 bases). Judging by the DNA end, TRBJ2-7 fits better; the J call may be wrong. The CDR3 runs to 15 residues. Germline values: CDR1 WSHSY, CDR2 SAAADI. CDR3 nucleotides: TGCGCCAGCTGGACTAGGGGGTCCGGGGTCTACGAGCAGTACTTC. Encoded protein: CASWTRGSGVYEQYF.

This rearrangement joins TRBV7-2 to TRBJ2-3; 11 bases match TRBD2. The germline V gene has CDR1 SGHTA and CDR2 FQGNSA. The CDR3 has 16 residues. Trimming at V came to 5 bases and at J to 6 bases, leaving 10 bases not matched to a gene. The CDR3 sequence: CASSRRLAGGSDTQYF. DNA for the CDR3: TGTGCCAGCAGCCGCAGGCTAGCGGGGGGATCGGATACGCAGTATTTT. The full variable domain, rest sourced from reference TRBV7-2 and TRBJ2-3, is GAGVSQSPSNKVTEKGKDVELRCDPISGHTALYWYRQSLGQGLEFLIYFQGNSAPDKSGLPSDRFSAERTGGSVSTLTIQRTQQEDSAVYLCASSRRLAGGSDTQYFGPGTRLTVL.

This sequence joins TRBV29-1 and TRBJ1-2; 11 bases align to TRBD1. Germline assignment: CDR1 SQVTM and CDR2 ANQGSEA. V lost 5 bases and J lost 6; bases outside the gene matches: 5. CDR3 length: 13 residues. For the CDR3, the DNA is TGCAGCGTTCAGGGACAGGGGGGAGATGGCTACACCTTC. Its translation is CSVQGQGGDGYTF.

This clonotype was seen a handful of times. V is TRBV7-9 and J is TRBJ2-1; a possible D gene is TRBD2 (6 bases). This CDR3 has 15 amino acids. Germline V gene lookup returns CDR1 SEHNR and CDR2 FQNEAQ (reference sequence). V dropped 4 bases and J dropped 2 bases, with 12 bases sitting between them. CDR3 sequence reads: CASSSNGLPYNEQFF. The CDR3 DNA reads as TGTGCCAGCAGCTCCAATGGACTACCCTACAATGAGCAGTTCTTC.

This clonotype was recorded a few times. The CDR3 coding sequence is TGTGCCAGCTGGGGGATGTTAAACACTGAAGCTTTCTTT. Its translation: CASWGMLNTEAFF. This rearrangement joins TRBV6-5 to TRBJ1-1; D perhaps matches TRBD1 (5 bases). V was pared by 8 bases and J by 2 bases, with 12 bases between. The CDR3 runs 13 residues. Germline CDR1 is MNHEY and CDR2 is SVGAGI.

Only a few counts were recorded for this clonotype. CDR3 nucleotides: TGCAGTGCTAGCCTCCTGATTAGCGGGAGGACAGATACGCAGTATTTT. Residues: CSASLLISGRTDTQYF. This chain connects TRBV20-1 to TRBJ2-3, with 10 nucleotides matching TRBD2. In germline, CDR1 is DFQATT, CDR2 SNEGSKA (reference sequence). The CDR3 is 16 residues long. J lost 3 bases, V lost 3 bases, and 9 bases had no gene match.

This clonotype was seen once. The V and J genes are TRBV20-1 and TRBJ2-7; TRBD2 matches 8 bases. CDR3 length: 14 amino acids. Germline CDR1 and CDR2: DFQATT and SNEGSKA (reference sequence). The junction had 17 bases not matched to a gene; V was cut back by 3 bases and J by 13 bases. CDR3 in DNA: TGCAGTGCTAGCCCAGCGGGAGACGCGGAGACCCACTACTTC. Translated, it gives CSASPAGDAETHYF.

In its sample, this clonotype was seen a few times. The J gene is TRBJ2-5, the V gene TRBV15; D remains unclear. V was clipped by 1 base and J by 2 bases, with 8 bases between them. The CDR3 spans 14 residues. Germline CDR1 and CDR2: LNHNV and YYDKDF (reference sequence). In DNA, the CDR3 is TGTGCCACCAGCAGAGCGGCCTTTCAAGAGACCCAGTACTTC. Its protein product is CATSRAAFQETQYF.

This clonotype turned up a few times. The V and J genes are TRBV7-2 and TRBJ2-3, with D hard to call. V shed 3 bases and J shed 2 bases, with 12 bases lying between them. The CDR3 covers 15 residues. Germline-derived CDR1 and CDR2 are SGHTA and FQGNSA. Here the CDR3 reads CASSFKHEATDTQYF. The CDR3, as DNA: TGTGCCAGCAGCTTTAAACACGAGGCCACAGATACGCAGTATTTT.